This passage covers 21 T cell receptor beta chains from one sample sequenced in a study of graft-versus-host responses after intestinal transplantation. Here immunoSEQ multiplex PCR was the method, and the copy in TCRdb shows in-frame clones only, minus some. The sample shows about 88,000 clones, roughly 88% of them seen only once. Their antigens are not known. Sample: unstimulated CD4+ T cells sorted from spleen or lymph node cells, taken before intestinal transplant. The origin of the receptors is a human donor who received an intestinal transplant.

The J gene is TRBJ1-2, the V gene TRBV19, with no clear D. There are 13 residues in the CDR3. Germline V CDR1 and CDR2: LNHDA, SQIVND (reference sequence). With 5 bases removed from V and 4 bases from J, the gap between germline ends came to 11 bases. This CDR3 reads CASSVGGPYGYTF. CDR3 nucleotides: TGTGCCAGTAGTGTCGGAGGACCCTATGGCTACACCTTC.

The chain has TRBV2 and TRBJ1-1; weak D call: TRBD1 (5 bases). CDR1 SNHLY and CDR2 FYNNEI come from the germline V gene. The V gene lost 8 bases and the J gene lost 0 bases, with 13 bases spanning the gap. The CDR3 covers 14 residues. The CDR3 bases are TGTGCCAGCGACGTGTCAGGGTTGAACACTGAAGCTTTCTTT. It specifies CASDVSGLNTEAFF.

The V gene is TRBV5-6, the J gene TRBJ1-1; no firm D call. Trimming stripped 0 bases from V and 4 bases from J, with 13 bases between. CDR1 and CDR2 (germline): SGHDT, YYEEEE. This CDR3 comprises 15 residues. The CDR3: CASSLASSAGTEAFF. The CDR3 nucleotides read TGTGCCAGCAGCTTGGCGAGCTCCGCGGGCACTGAAGCTTTCTTT.

The rearrangement links TRBV29-1 to TRBJ2-5; TRBD2 agrees at 11 bases. The ends lost 3 bases at V and 4 bases at J; junction bases unmatched: 16. Germline V CDR1 and CDR2: SQVTM, ANQGSEA. This CDR3 has 18 residues. The CDR3 bases are TGCAGCGTTGACCGGGGGAGCCAACTAGCGGGGGTTCGAGAGACCCAGTACTTC. Protein sequence: CSVDRGSQLAGVRETQYF.

The rearrangement uses TRBV7-9 and TRBJ1-1, with TRBD1 identical over 9 bases. V trimming: 1 base; J trimming: 4 bases; junction bases outside the gene matches: 1. The CDR3 is made up of 14 amino acids. Germline-derived CDR1 and CDR2 are SEHNR and FQNEAQ (reference sequence). The CDR3 DNA is TGTGCCAGCAGCTTAGGGACAGGGGTCACTGAAGCTTTCTTT. It is translated as CASSLGTGVTEAFF.

The V and J genes are TRBV2 and TRBJ2-5; 8 bases are shared with TRBD2. Losses at the gene ends were 3 bases for V and 3 bases for J; bases not matched to a gene: 6. The germline V gene has CDR1 SNHLY and CDR2 FYNNEI. The CDR3 contains 15 residues. The CDR3 DNA reads as TGTGCCAGCAGTGATCTAGCGGGTTACGAAGAGACCCAGTACTTC. It yields the protein CASSDLAGYEETQYF. Full variable domain (remainder filled in from reference TRBV2 and TRBJ2-5): EPEVTQTPSHQVTQMGQEVILRCVPISNHLYFYWYRQILGQKVEFLVSFYNNEISEKSEIFDDQFSVERPDGSNFTLKIRSTKLEDSAMYFCASSDLAGYEETQYFGPGTRLLVL.

V usage is TRBV29-1 and J usage is TRBJ2-3, with D possibly matching TRBD2 (5 bases). Trimming took off 4 bases at V and 8 bases at J, with 16 bases between the two ends. The length of the CDR3 is 13 residues. Germline V lookup: CDR1 SQVTM, CDR2 ANQGSEA. CDR3 amino acids: CSVGGSADRTQYF. The CDR3 nucleotides read TGCAGCGTTGGAGGGTCCGCCGACCGTACGCAGTATTTT.

V is TRBV9 and J is TRBJ2-5; 8 bases fit TRBD2. This CDR3 is 16 amino acids long. After removal of 0 bases from V and 5 bases from J, the junction contained 9 bases not matched to a gene. CDR1 is SGDLS, CDR2 YYNGEE, per germline. Written as DNA, the CDR3 is TGTGCCAGCAGCGTAGCACAAGCGGGGGTGGGGGAGACCCAGTACTTC. Encoded protein: CASSVAQAGVGETQYF.

As DNA, the CDR3 is TGTGCCAGCAGCTCAGGACTAGCGTCTAGCACAGATACGCAGTATTTT. As protein: CASSSGLASSTDTQYF. The chain has TRBV9 and TRBJ2-3, with 9 bases fitting TRBD2. This CDR3 contains 16 residues. Germline V gene data show CDR1 as SGDLS and CDR2 as YYNGEE. J was trimmed by 0 bases and V by 4 bases; bases with no gene match: 6.

The chain recombines TRBV2 with TRBJ1-4; the match to TRBD1 covers 8 bases. This CDR3 region has 14 residues. CDR1 SNHLY and CDR2 FYNNEI come from the germline V gene. Germline trimming cut 5 bases from V and 8 bases from J; bases unmatched to any gene: 7. The CDR3 coding sequence is TGTGCCAGCAGTCGGGACAGGTTAGGCGAAAAACTGTTTTTT. This sequence encodes CASSRDRLGEKLFF. The full variable domain, rest sourced from reference TRBV2 and TRBJ1-4, is EPEVTQTPSHQVTQMGQEVILRCVPISNHLYFYWYRQILGQKVEFLVSFYNNEISEKSEIFDDQFSVERPDGSNFTLKIRSTKLEDSAMYFCASSRDRLGEKLFFGSGTQLSVL.

The chain recombines TRBV7-2 with TRBJ1-5; D gene ambiguous. CDR1 SGHTA and CDR2 FQGNSA come from the germline V gene. Trimming pared 5 bases from V and 4 bases from J, leaving 9 bases between. The CDR3 totals 13 residues. CDR3: CASSPRLNQPQHF. CDR3 bases: TGTGCCAGCAGCCCCCGCCTAAATCAGCCCCAGCATTTT. Using reference TRBV7-2 and TRBJ1-5 for the parts outside the CDR3, the full variable domain is GAGVSQSPSNKVTEKGKDVELRCDPISGHTALYWYRQSLGQGLEFLIYFQGNSAPDKSGLPSDRFSAERTGGSVSTLTIQRTQQEDSAVYLCASSPRLNQPQHFGDGTRLSIL.

The genes are TRBV5-6 and TRBJ2-1; D gene unclear. Trimming left V 4 bases short and J 11 bases short, with 13 bases between. Germline V gives CDR1 SGHDT, CDR2 YYEEEE. This CDR3 is 12 amino acids long. CDR3 DNA sequence: TGTGCCAGCAGCAATGAGGTTGTCCAGCAGTTCTTC. Translation: CASSNEVVQQFF.

The genes are TRBV4-1 and TRBJ1-4; 7 bases are shared with TRBD1. This CDR3 spans 13 amino acids. Germline assignment: CDR1 MGHRA and CDR2 YSYEKL. Trimming at V came to 5 bases and at J to 8 bases, leaving 5 bases not matched to a gene. The CDR3 sequence is CASSWGQNEKLFF. The DNA for the CDR3 is TGCGCCAGCAGCTGGGGACAGAACGAAAAACTGTTTTTT.

The V gene is TRBV7-3, the J gene TRBJ2-4, with 14 positions matching TRBD2. This CDR3 is 20 amino acids long. J gave up 0 bases and V 5 bases, and 12 bases lay outside the gene matches. Germline V lookup: CDR1 SGHTA, CDR2 FQGTGA. The CDR3 region has the DNA TGTGCCAGCAGCCTCGGACTAGCGGGGGGACCCCCGCTAGCCAAAAACATTCAGTACTTC. As protein: CASSLGLAGGPPLAKNIQYF.

The rearrangement joins TRBV5-1 to TRBJ1-2; 8 nucleotides agree with TRBD1. Germline CDR1 is SGHRS and CDR2 is YFSETQ. This CDR3 is 13 amino acids long. Unmatched junction bases numbered 7, after V lost 4 bases and J lost 8 bases. The CDR3 bases are TGCGCCAGCAGCCTTATTGGACAGGGAGGCTACACCTTC. This translates into CASSLIGQGGYTF.

The table lists this clone with a count of one. This rearrangement joins TRBV5-1 to TRBJ2-1; TRBD1 is a possible D gene (6 bases). The V and J ends lost 6 bases and 4 bases respectively, with 17 bases between them. Germline CDR1 is SGHRS and CDR2 is YFSETQ. The CDR3 length is 15 residues. CDR3 loop: CASILGGSPYNEQFF. CDR3 sequence (DNA): TGCGCCAGCATCCTTGGGGGCAGCCCTTACAATGAGCAGTTCTTC.

The chain joins TRBV21-1 to TRBJ2-7; the table names TRBD2, a call not compared with the DNA. TRBV21-1 is a documented pseudogene. The CDR3 extends over 9 amino acids. CDR3 sequence reads: CAPTGEQYF. CDR3 DNA: TGTGCCCCCACGGGGGAGCAGTACTTC.

This sequence joins TRBV20-1 and TRBJ1-4, with D unresolved. V shed 5 bases and J shed 13 bases, with 11 bases lying between them. CDR1 and CDR2 (germline): DFQATT, SNEGSKA (reference sequence). The CDR3 covers 10 residues. Written as DNA, the CDR3 is TGCAGTGCTGGCGGGGAGCGACTGTTTTTT. Amino acids: CSAGGERLFF.

The rearrangement links TRBV20-1 to TRBJ1-1; D ambiguous. The CDR3 spans 11 residues. Per germline, CDR1 DFQATT and CDR2 SNEGSKA (reference sequence). V was clipped by 3 bases and J by 12 bases, with 14 bases between them. In DNA, the CDR3 is TGCAGTGCTAGTAATCAGGTATGGCCTTTCTTT. Residues: CSASNQVWPFF.

The J gene is TRBJ2-5, the V gene TRBV28; no clear D gene. The CDR3 spans 12 residues. V dropped 4 bases and J dropped 7 bases, with 10 bases sitting between them. CDR1 and CDR2 (germline): MDHEN, SYDVKM. The CDR3 nucleotides are TGTGCCAGCAGTTCCTCTCCGGGGACCCAGTACTTC. This gives the protein CASSSSPGTQYF.

This sequence joins TRBV4-1 and TRBJ1-1; D unresolved. CDR3 size: 15 residues. V was clipped by 1 base and J by 1 base, with 10 bases between them. Looked up from germline, CDR1 is MGHRA and CDR2 is YSYEKL. The CDR3 nucleotides are TGCGCCAGCAGCCAAGCGGCGACAACGAACACTGAAGCTTTCTTT. Translated: CASSQAATTNTEAFF.